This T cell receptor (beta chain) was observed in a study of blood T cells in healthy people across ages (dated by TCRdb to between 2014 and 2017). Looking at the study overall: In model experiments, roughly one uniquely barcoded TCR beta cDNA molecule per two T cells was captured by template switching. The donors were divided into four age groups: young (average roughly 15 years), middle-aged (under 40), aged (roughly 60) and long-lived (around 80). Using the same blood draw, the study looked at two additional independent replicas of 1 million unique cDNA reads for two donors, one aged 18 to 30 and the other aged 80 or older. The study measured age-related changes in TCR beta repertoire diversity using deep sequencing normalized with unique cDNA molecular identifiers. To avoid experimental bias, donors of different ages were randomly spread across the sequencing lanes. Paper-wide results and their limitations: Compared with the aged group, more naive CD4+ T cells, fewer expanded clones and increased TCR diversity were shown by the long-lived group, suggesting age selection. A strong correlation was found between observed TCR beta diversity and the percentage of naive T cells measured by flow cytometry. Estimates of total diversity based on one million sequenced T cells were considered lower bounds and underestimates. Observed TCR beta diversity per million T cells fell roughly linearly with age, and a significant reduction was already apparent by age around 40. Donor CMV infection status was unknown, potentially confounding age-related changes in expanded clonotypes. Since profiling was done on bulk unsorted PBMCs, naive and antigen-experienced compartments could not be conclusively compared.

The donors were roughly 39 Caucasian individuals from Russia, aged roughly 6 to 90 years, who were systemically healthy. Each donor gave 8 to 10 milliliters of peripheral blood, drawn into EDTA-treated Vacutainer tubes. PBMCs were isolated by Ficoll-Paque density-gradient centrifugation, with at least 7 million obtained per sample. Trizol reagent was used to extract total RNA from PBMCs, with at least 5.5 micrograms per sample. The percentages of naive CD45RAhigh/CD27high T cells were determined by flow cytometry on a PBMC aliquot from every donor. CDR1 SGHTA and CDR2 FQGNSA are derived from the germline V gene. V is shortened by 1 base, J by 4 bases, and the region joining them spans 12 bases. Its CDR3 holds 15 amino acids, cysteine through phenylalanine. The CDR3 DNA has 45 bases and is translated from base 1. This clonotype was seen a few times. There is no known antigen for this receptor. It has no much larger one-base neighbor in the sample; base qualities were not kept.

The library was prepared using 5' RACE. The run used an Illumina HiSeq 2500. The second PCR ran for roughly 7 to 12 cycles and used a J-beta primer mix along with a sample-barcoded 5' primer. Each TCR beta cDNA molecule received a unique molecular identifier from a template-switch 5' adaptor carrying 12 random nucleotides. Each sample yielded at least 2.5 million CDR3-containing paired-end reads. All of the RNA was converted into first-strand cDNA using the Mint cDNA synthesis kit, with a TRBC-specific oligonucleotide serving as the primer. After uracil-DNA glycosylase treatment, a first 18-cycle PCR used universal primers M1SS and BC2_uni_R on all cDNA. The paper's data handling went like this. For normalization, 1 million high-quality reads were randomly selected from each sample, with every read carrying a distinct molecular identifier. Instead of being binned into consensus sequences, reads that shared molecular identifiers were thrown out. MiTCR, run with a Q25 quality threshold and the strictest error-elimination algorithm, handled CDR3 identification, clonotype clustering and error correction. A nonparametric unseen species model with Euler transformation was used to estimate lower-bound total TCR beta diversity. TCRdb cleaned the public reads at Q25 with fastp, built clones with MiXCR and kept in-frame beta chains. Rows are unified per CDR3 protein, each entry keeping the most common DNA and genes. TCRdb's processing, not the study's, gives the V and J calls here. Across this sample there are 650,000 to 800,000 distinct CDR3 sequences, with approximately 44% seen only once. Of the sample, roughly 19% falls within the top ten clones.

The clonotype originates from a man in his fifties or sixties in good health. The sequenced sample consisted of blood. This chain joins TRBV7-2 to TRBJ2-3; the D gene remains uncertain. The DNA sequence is TGTGCCAGCAGCTTAGTAGTTAGCCCAGCAGATACGCAGTATTTT. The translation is CASSLVVSPADTQYF.